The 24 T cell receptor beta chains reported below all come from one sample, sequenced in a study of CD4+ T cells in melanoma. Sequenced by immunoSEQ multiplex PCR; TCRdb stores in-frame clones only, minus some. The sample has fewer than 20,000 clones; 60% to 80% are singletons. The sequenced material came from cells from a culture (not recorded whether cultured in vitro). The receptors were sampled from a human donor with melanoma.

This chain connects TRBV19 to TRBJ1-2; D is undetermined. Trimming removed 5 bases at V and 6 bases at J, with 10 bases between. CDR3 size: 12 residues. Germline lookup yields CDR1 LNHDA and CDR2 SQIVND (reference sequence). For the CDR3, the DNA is TGTGCCAGTAGTGGTCAGGTCGATGGCTACACCTTC. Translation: CASSGQVDGYTF.

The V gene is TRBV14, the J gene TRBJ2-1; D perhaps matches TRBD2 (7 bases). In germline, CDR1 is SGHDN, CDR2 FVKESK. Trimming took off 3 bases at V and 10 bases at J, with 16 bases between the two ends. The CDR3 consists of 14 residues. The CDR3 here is CASSQGGHGAEQFF. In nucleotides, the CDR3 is TGTGCCAGCAGCCAGGGGGGGCACGGGGCCGAGCAGTTCTTC.

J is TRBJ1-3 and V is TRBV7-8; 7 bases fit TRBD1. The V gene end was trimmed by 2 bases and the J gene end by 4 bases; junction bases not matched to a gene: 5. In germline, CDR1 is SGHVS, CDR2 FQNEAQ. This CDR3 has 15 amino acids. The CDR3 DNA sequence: TGTGCCAGCAGCTTACAGACAGGGTGGGGAAACACCATATATTTT. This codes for CASSLQTGWGNTIYF.

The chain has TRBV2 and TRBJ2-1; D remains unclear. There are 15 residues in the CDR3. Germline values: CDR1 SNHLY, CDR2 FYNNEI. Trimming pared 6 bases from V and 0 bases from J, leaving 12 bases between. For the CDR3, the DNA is TGTGCCAGCAGCCCTCGGGCTGACTCCTACAATGAGCAGTTCTTC. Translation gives CASSPRADSYNEQFF. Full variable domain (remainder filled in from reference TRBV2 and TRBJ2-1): EPEVTQTPSHQVTQMGQEVILRCVPISNHLYFYWYRQILGQKVEFLVSFYNNEISEKSEIFDDQFSVERPDGSNFTLKIRSTKLEDSAMYFCASSPRADSYNEQFFGPGTRLTVL.

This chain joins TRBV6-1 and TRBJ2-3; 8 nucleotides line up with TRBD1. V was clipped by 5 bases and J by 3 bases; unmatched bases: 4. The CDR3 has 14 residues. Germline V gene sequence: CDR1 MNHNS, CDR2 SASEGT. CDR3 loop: CASSTRTGTDTQYF. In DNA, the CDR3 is TGTGCCAGCAGTACCCGGACAGGGACAGATACGCAGTATTTT.

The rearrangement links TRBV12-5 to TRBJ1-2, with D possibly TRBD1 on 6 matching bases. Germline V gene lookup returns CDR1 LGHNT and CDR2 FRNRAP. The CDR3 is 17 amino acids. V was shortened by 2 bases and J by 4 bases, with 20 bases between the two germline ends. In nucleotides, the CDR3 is TGTGCTAGTGGTTTGCCCGGGGGCGTGGCAGGTGGCTATGGCTACACCTTC. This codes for CASGLPGGVAGGYGYTF.

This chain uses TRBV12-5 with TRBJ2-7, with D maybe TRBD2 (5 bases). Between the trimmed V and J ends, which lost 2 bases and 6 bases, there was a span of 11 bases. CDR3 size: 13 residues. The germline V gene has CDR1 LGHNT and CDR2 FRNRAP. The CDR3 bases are TGTGCTAGTGGTTTGAGAGGGTTGTCCGAGCAGTACTTC. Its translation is CASGLRGLSEQYF.

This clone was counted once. The CDR3 coding sequence is TGCGCCAGCAGCGCGGGACAGGCTACGCAGTATTTT. It codes for CASSAGQATQYF. The chain is built from TRBV5-1 and TRBJ2-3; 8 nucleotides line up with TRBD1. CDR3 length: 12 amino acids. V lost 4 bases to trimming and J lost 8 bases; unmatched junction nucleotides: 3. Germline V gene sequence: CDR1 SGHRS, CDR2 YFSETQ.

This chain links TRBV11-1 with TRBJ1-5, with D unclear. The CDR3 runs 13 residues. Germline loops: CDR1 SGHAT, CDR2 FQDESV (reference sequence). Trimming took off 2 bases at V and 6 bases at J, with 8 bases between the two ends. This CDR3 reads CASSLTTRQPQHF. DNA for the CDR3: TGTGCCAGCAGCTTAACGACCCGTCAGCCCCAGCATTTT.

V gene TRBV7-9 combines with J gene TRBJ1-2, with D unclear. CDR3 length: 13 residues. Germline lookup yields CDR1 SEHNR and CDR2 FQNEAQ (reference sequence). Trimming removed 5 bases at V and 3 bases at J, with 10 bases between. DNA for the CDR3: TGTGCCAGCAGCGGGTCCGCCTACTATGGCTACACCTTC. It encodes CASSGSAYYGYTF.

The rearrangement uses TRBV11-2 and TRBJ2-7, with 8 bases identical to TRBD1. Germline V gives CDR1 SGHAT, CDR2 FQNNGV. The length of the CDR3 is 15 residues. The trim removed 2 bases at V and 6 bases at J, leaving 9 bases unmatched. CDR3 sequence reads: CASSLYRGNFPEQYF. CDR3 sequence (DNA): TGTGCCAGCAGCTTATACAGGGGGAACTTTCCCGAGCAGTACTTC.

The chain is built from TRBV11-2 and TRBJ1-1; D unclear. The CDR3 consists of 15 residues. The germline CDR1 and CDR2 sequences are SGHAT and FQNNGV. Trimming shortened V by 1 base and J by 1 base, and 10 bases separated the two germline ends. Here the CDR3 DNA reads TGTGCCAGCAGCTTAGCCCTGGGAGGGAACACTGAAGCTTTCTTT. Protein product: CASSLALGGNTEAFF.

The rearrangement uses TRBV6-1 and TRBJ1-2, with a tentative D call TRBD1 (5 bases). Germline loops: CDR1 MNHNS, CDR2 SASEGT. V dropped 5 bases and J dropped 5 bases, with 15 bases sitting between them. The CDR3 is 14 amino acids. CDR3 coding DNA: TGTGCCAGCAGTAAAGACAGTGCATTTTATGGCTACACCTTC. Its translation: CASSKDSAFYGYTF.

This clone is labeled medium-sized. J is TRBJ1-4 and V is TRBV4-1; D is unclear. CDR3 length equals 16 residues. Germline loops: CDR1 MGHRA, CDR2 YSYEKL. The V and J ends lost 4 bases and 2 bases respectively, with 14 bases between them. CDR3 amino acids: CASSRIPVVTNEKLFF. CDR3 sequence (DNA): TGCGCCAGCAGCCGCATCCCCGTTGTTACTAATGAAAAACTGTTTTTT.

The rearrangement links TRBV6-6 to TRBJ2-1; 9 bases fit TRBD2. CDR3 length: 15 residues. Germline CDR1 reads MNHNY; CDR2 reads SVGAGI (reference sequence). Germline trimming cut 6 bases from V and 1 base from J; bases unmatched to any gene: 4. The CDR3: CASRSSGRSYNEQFF. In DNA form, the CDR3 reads TGTGCCAGCAGGTCCAGCGGGAGGTCCTACAATGAGCAGTTCTTC.

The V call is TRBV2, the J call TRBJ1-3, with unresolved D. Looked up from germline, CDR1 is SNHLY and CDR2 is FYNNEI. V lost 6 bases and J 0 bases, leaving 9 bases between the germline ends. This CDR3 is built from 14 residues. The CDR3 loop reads CASSRALSGNTIYF. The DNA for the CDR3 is TGTGCCAGCAGCCGGGCCCTCTCTGGAAACACCATATATTTT.

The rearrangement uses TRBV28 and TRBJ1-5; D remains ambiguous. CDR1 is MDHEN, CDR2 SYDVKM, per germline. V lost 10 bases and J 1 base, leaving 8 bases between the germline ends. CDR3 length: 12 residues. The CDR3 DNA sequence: TGTGCCATTAAAAGGAGCAATCAGCCCCAGCATTTT. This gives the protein CAIKRSNQPQHF. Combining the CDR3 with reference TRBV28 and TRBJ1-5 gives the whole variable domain DVKVTQSSRYLVKRTGEKVFLECVQDMDHENMFWYRQDPGLGLRLIYFSYDVKMKEKGDIPEGYSVSREKKERFSLILESASTNQTSMYLCAIKRSNQPQHFGDGTRLSIL.

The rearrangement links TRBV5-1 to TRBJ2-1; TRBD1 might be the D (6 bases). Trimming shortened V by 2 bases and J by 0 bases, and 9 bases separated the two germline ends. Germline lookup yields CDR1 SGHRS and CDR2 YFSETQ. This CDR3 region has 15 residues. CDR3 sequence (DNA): TGCGCCAGCAGCTTATCCAGGGGCTCCTACAATGAGCAGTTCTTC. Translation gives CASSLSRGSYNEQFF.

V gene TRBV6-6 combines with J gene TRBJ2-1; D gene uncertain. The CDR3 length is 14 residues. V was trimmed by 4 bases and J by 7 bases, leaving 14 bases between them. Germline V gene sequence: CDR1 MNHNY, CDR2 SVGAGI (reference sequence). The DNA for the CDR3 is TGTGCCAGCAGTTTGACCAGTCCGTGGAATGAGCAGTTCTTC. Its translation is CASSLTSPWNEQFF.

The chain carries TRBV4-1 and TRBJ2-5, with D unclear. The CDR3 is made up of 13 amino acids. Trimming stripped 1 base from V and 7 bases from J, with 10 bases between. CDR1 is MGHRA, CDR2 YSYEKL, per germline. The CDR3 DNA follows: TGCGCCAGCAGCCAAGTAGGGTTCGGGACCCAGTACTTC. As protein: CASSQVGFGTQYF.

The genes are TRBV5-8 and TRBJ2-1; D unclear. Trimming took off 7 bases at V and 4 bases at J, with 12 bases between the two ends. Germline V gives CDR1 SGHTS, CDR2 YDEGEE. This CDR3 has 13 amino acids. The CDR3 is CASPQPFYNEQFF. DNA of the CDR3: TGTGCCAGCCCCCAGCCGTTTTACAATGAGCAGTTCTTC.

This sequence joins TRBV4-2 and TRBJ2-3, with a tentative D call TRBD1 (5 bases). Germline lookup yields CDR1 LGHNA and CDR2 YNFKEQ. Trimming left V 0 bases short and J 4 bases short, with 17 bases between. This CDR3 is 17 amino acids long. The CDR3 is CASSQEGPDTMADTQYF. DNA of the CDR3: TGTGCCAGCAGCCAAGAGGGGCCCGATACCATGGCAGATACGCAGTATTTT.

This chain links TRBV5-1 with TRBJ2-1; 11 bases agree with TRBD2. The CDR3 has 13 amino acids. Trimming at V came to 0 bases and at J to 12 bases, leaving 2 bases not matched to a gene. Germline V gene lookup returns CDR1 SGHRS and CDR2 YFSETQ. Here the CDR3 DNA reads TGCGCCAGCAGCTTGGGGCTAGCGGGGGGGCAGTTCTTC. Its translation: CASSLGLAGGQFF.

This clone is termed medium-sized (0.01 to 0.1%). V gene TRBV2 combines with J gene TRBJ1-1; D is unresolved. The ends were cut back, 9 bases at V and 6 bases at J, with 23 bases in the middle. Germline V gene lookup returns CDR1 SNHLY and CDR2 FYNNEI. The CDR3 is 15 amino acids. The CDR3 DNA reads TGTGCCAGTGGGAACGGTAGATCGAGTACATCTGAAGCTTTCTTT. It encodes CASGNGRSSTSEAFF.